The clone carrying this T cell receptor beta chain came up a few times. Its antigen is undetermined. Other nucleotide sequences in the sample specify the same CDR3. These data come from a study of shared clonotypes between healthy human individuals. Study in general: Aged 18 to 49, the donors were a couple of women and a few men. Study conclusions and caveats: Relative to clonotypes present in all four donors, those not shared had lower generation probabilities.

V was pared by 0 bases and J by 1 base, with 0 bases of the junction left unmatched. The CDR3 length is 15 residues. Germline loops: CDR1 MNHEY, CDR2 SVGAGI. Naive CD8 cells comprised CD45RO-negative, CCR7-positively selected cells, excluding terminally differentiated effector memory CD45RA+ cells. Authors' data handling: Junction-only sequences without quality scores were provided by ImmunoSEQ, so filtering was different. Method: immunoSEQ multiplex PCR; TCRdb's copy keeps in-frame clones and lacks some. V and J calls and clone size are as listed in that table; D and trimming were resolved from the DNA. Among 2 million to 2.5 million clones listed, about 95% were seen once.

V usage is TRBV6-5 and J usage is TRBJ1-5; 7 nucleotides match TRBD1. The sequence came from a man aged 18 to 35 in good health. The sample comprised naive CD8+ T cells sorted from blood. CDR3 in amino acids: CASSYSTGSNQPQHF. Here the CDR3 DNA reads TGTGCCAGCAGTTACTCGACAGGGAGCAATCAGCCCCAGCATTTT.